The rows below give T cell receptor beta chains drawn from one sample of a study of blood T cell repertoires in COVID-19. Method: immunoSEQ multiplex PCR; TCRdb's copy keeps in-frame clones and lacks some. The sample holds 220,000 or so clones, around 86% seen once. Sequenced: peripheral blood. The receptors were gathered from a woman aged 45-65 years with COVID-19, enrolled during active disease. CDR3s include the opening cysteine and the closing phenylalanine or tryptophan. Fields, in order: clone size, V gene, J gene, D gene, CDR3 DNA, CDR3 protein. D genes are given only for firm matches. Clone size appears in some rows only: once, few, many, or a class for an expanded clone.

-,TRBV3-1/TRBV3-2,TRBJ2-3,-,TGTGCCAGCAGCCTCTCGGGGGCAGATACGCAGTATTTT,CASSLSGADTQYF
-,TRBV10-2,TRBJ1-6,-,TGCGCCAGCAGTGAGTCGGTGGGCCCTTCACCCCTCCACTTT,CASSESVGPSPLHF
-,TRBV21-1,TRBJ2-1,-,TGTGCCAGCAGCTTCGATGAGCAGTTCTTC,CASSFDEQFF
-,TRBV13,TRBJ2-7,TRBD1,TGTGCCAGCAGCTTTCCAGGGACAGGGAATCTACCCCCCTACGAGCAGTACTTC,CASSFPGTGNLPPYEQYF
-,TRBV9,TRBJ2-3,TRBD2,TGTGCCAGCAGCGTAGGGGCGGGGGGGCCTGCAGATACGCAGTATTTT,CASSVGAGGPADTQYF
-,TRBV5-6,TRBJ1-1,-,TGTGCCAGCAGCTTGGGTAGGAGTGAAGCTTTCTTT,CASSLGRSEAFF
-,TRBV19,TRBJ2-2,-,TGTGCCAGTAGTATCGTCGCGAACACCGGGGAGCTGTTTTTT,CASSIVANTGELFF
few,TRBV28,TRBJ2-7,TRBD1,TGTGCCAGCCCTTGGGACAGGGACTCCTACGAGCAGTACTTC,CASPWDRDSYEQYF
-,TRBV5-1,TRBJ2-5,TRBD1,TGCGCCAGCAGCTCGCCGACCGGGACAGGGGGCCTAGAGACCCAGTACTTC,CASSSPTGTGGLETQYF
-,TRBV9,TRBJ1-3,-,TGTGCCAGCAGCGTAGACCTTCGGGACACCATATATTTT,CASSVDLRDTIYF
-,TRBV23-1,TRBJ1-6,TRBD1,TGCGCCAGCAGTCACACAGGGGGGGGATCGCGGAATTCACCCCTCCACTTT,CASSHTGGGSRNSPLHF
-,TRBV10-2,TRBJ1-1,TRBD1,TGCGCCAGCAGTGGTTGGGGACAGGGGAACACTGAAGCTTTCTTT,CASSGWGQGNTEAFF
-,TRBV5-1,TRBJ1-4,-,TGCGCCAGCAGCCCTTACCGGACAGCCACTAATGAAAAACTGTTTTTT,CASSPYRTATNEKLFF
-,TRBV27,TRBJ2-2,TRBD2,TGTGCCAGCAGTTTGGGGGGGGCCGGGGAGCTGTTTTTT,CASSLGGAGELFF
-,TRBV4-1,TRBJ2-2,TRBD2,TGCGCCAGCAGCCAGCTTCCGGGACTAGCGGGGGGGCAGGGCACCGGGGAGCTGTTTTTT,CASSQLPGLAGGQGTGELFF
-,TRBV27,TRBJ2-1,-,TGTGCCAGCAGTTTATTGCTTAGGGGTCGTACTACCTACAATGAGCAGTTCTTC,CASSLLLRGRTTYNEQFF
-,TRBV15,TRBJ2-5,TRBD1,TGTGCCACCAGCAGATTCATTCCGGGACAGCAGTGGGAGACCCAGTACTTC,CATSRFIPGQQWETQYF
-,TRBV12-3/TRBV12-4,TRBJ1-5,-,TGTGCCAGCAGTTTTGGGGGGATACAGCCCCAGCATTTT,CASSFGGIQPQHF
-,TRBV5-1,TRBJ1-2,TRBD1,TGCGCCAGCAGCCCATCAGGGGGGAATGGCTATGGCTACACCTTC,CASSPSGGNGYGYTF
-,TRBV9,TRBJ2-2,-,TGTGCCAGCAGCGTAACGGGGAACACCGGGGAGCTGTTTTTT,CASSVTGNTGELFF
-,TRBV18,TRBJ2-5,TRBD1,TGTGCCAGCTCACCCCTAACAGGGGGAGAGACCCAGTACTTC,CASSPLTGGETQYF
-,TRBV23-1,TRBJ2-2,TRBD1,TGCGCCAGCAGTCTGCCACAGGGGGCGAACACCGGGGAGCTGTTTTTT,CASSLPQGANTGELFF
-,TRBV18,TRBJ2-3,-,TGTGCCAGCTCACCAAGACAGCCTAGCACAGATACGCAGTATTTT,CASSPRQPSTDTQYF
once,TRBV19,TRBJ2-5,TRBD1,TGTGCCAGTAGTTTTTCAACGGGACAGCTCCAAGAGACCCAGTACTTC,CASSFSTGQLQETQYF
-,TRBV19,TRBJ2-3,TRBD2,TGTGCCAGTAACGAGTTCGGGGGGTCGTGGGATACGCAGTATTTT,CASNEFGGSWDTQYF
-,TRBV27,TRBJ2-1,TRBD2,TGTGCCAGCAGTTTAGCGGCGGGGGGCCAATACAATGAGCAGTTCTTC,CASSLAAGGQYNEQFF
-,TRBV5-4,TRBJ1-6,TRBD1,TGTGCCAGCAGCGCTGCCGGGACAGGGAATTCACCCCTCCACTTT,CASSAAGTGNSPLHF
once,TRBV3-1/TRBV3-2,TRBJ2-3,TRBD2,TGTGCCAGCAGCCAGAGTGGGACTAGCGGGGGACGAGCAGATACGCAGTATTTT,CASSQSGTSGGRADTQYF
-,TRBV11-2,TRBJ2-1,-,TGTGCCAGCAACCCGACTAGTAGTGAGCAGTTCTTC,CASNPTSSEQFF
-,TRBV14,TRBJ2-2,-,TGTGCCAGCAGCCAAGATAGTCTGGTAACGAACACCGGGGAGCTGTTTTTT,CASSQDSLVTNTGELFF
-,TRBV5-8,TRBJ2-3,TRBD1,TGTGCCAGCAGCTGGGGACAGGGGAGAACAGATACGCAGTATTTT,CASSWGQGRTDTQYF
-,TRBV6-5,TRBJ2-7,TRBD1,TGTGCCAGCAGAGTACAGGGTCAGGGGGCCTACGAGCAGTACTTC,CASRVQGQGAYEQYF
-,TRBV5-1,TRBJ2-1,TRBD1,TGCGCCAGCAGAAGGGGGGACAGGGAATCGAATGAGCAGTTCTTC,CASRRGDRESNEQFF
-,TRBV30,TRBJ1-5,TRBD1,TGTGCCTGGAGTGACCCCGGGACAGGACTCAATCAGCCCCAGCATTTT,CAWSDPGTGLNQPQHF
-,TRBV6-6,TRBJ1-1,-,TGTGCCAGCACTTTTCAGGGTCGGAACACTGAAGCTTTCTTT,CASTFQGRNTEAFF
few,TRBV3-1/TRBV3-2,TRBJ1-6,TRBD1,TGTGCCAGCAGATTTGACAGGGGTGGTAATTCACCCCTCCACTTT,CASRFDRGGNSPLHF
-,TRBV2,TRBJ2-7,TRBD2,TGTGCCAGCACAGTGGGGCCGGGGGGTAGCGGGGGAAACTACGAGCAGTACTTC,CASTVGPGGSGGNYEQYF
-,TRBV5-1,TRBJ1-1,TRBD1,TGCGCCAGCAGCCCCAGGGGGCAGTTAAGCACTGAAGCTTTCTTT,CASSPRGQLSTEAFF
-,TRBV19,TRBJ2-7,-,TGTGCCAGTAGTCCCCCAACCGGGATCTCCCACGAGGGCCAGTACTTC,CASSPPTGISHEGQYF
-,TRBV19,TRBJ1-6,TRBD1,TGTGCCAGTAGTGGCCCGTCGACAGGGACGAAGAAGTCACCCCTCCACTTT,CASSGPSTGTKKSPLHF
-,TRBV9,TRBJ2-7,TRBD1,TGTGCCAGCAGCGCCCATTCCGGGACAGGGGGCGACGAGCAGTACTTC,CASSAHSGTGGDEQYF
-,TRBV7-9,TRBJ1-1,-,TGTGCCAGCAGGCCAGGGTTGGGCACTGAAGCTTTCTTT,CASRPGLGTEAFF